Given below is one TCR beta chain in context. This clone was detected only a few times. It has no known antigen specificity. There are no base qualities to consult, and no much larger clone falls within one base. The entry originates in a study of PD-1 blockade in classical Hodgkin lymphoma (dated by TCRdb to about 2020). About the study as a whole: Nivolumab dosing was 3 mg/kg intravenously every 2 weeks, continuing until either disease progression or unacceptable toxicity. A peripheral blood immune signature of response to PD-1 blockade in classical Hodgkin lymphoma was defined using TCR beta sequencing and CyTOF.

The time point label on this specimen signifies: cycle 2 day 1 (C2D1) of nivolumab. Relapse after autologous stem cell transplantation had occurred in all trial patients, and cohorts A, B and C were distinguished by prior brentuximab vedotin exposure. A total of under 70 patients with relapsed/refractory classical Hodgkin lymphoma made up the trial cohort, and each patient's best overall response was complete response, partial response or progressive disease. In the multi-cohort phase II CheckMate 205 trial, trial patients received single-agent nivolumab. An independent review committee assessed best overall response by applying the 2007 International Working Group response criteria. Trial PBMCs were obtained immediately prior to nivolumab initiation (C1D1) and on therapy at cycle 2 day 1 and cycle 4 day 1. Peripheral blood was collected in 8 mL Vacutainer Cell Preparation Tubes, from which PBMCs were isolated by centrifugation and then cryopreserved.

Looking up the germline V gene yields CDR1 MGHDK and CDR2 SYGVNS. There are 14 amino acids in the CDR3, from cysteine to phenylalanine inclusive. Only the CDR3 DNA stays, 42 bases, in frame from base 1. V was cut back by 3 bases and J by 4 bases, leaving a gap of 12 bases between them. Results the study describes overall, beyond this receptor: Baseline TCR diversity was reported to be lower in newly diagnosed patients than in healthy donors, and even lower in relapsed/refractory patients. The study was limited to a single clinical trial cohort, and causes of repertoire differences, possibly disease activity or prior therapy, remained undefined. Among trial patients, those achieving complete response had baseline diversity similar to that of newly diagnosed patients, while diversity was significantly lower in partial responders and progressors. Patients starting nivolumab less than 1 year after ASCT had lower diversity and were excluded from later analyses to avoid confounding by immune reconstitution. By C4D1, a significant rise was seen in CD4+ TCR diversity but not in CD8+ TCR diversity (p=0.0027 vs p=0.16), and the rise was most apparent among complete responders (p=0.02).

Genomic DNA was extracted with the Qiagen DNeasy kit from unsorted PBMCs and from negatively selected CD4+ and CD8+ fractions. TCR beta CDR3 regions were amplified by immunoSEQ multiplex PCR using primers annealing to V and J segments. A synthetic immune receptor repertoire was used to minimize amplification bias, and any remaining bias was removed computationally after sequencing. The original pipeline was this. Repertoire diversity was quantified as the Shannon entropy index using custom Python scripts. Unsorted, CD4+ and CD8+ repertoires were analyzed separately, except for combined analyses in which CD4+ and CD8+ sequences were merged in silico. Clonal expansion was defined as a frequency increase of at least 2-fold after treatment compared with C1D1, and clones undetected at baseline were assigned a pseudocount of 0.5. Singleton clones were defined as clones with 0 or 1 copy at C1D1, and non-singleton clones were defined as clones with 2 or more copies. By matching protein sequences in sorted samples from the same patient, clones expanded in unsorted samples were annotated as CD4+, CD8+ or unknown. Wilcoxon tests on paired samples were used to test changes in diversity from C1D1 to C4D1. TCRdb stores this immuneACCESS table with in-frame sequences only. Part of the clones is absent; in the studies checked, under half of the shortfall reflects unresolved V genes, and no reason is known for the rest. V, J and clone size are those of that table, while D and trimming were read from the DNA. This sample has about 94,000 clones in its table, and roughly 87% of those were observed once. Around 11% of the sample rests with the top ten.

The sequence derives from a human donor with classical Hodgkin lymphoma. Sample: peripheral blood mononuclear cells (PBMCs), taken before the second cycle of nivolumab. Rearrangement joined TRBV25-1 to TRBJ1-2; confidence is insufficient to name the D gene. Here the CDR3 is given as CASSDLWASYGYTF. The nucleotides read TGTGCCAGCAGTGATCTCTGGGCCTCCTATGGCTACACCTTC.